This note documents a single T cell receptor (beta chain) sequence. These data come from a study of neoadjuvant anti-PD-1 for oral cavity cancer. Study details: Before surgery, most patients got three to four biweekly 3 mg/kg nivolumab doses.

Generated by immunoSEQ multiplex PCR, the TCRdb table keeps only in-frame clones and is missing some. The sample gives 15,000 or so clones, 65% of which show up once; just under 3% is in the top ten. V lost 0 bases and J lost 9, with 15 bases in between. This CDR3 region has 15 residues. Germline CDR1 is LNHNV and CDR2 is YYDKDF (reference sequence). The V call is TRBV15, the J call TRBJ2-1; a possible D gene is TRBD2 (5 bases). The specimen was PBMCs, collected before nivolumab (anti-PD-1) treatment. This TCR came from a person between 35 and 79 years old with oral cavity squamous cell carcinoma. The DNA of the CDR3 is TGTGCCACCAGCAGAGATCGGGGTCTGTATTCTGAGCAGTTCTTC. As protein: CATSRDRGLYSEQFF.